This TCR beta chain stems from a study of shared clonotypes between healthy human individuals. V shed 3 bases, J shed 2 bases, and the junction held 4 bases outside the gene matches. CDR3 length equals 15 residues. Germline lookup yields CDR1 MRHNA and CDR2 SNTAGT. This clone was counted many times. Only in-frame clones appear in the TCRdb table, and some are missing; sequencing was by immunoSEQ multiplex PCR. The table records 600,000 to 750,000 clones, roughly 91% of them present only once. Sequences were obtained from memory CD8+ T cells from PBMCs. Described subset: CD45RO+ cells pooled with CCR7-negative TemRA cells. The chain carries TRBV6-4 and TRBJ2-7; 10 bases map to TRBD2. The TCR comes from a man younger than 30 in good health. Some clones in this sample may be carry-over from other donors' samples. The CDR3 loop reads CASSEVAGGAYEQYF. CDR3 DNA sequence: TGTGCCAGCAGTGAAGTAGCGGGAGGTGCCTACGAGCAGTACTTC.